These 10 T cell receptor beta chains share one sample of origin, sequenced in a study of T cell repertoires in cytomegalovirus infection. In TCRdb, the reads were re-called with MiXCR into one record per CDR3 protein. Counted here are about 140,000 distinct CDR3 sequences, roughly 6.5% occurring once; the ten biggest clones make up over 15%. Sequencing used PBMCs. All receptors come from a human donor in good health (CMV status not recorded). Some clones in this sample may be carry-over from other donors' samples.

At least ten counts were recorded for this clonotype. The rearrangement uses TRBV7-2 and TRBJ2-1; D possibly matches TRBD1 or TRBD2 (6 bases each). V shed 4 bases and J shed 10 bases, with 17 bases lying between them. Germline CDR1 is SGHTA and CDR2 is FQGNSA. This CDR3 has 14 amino acids. CDR3 DNA: TGTGCCAGCAGCTCCGGGGGCCACCGCGGGGAGCAGTTCTTC. It codes for CASSSGGHRGEQFF.

This clonotype appeared many times. Here the CDR3 reads CASSSTGTGSGEQYF. The DNA of the CDR3 is TGTGCCAGCAGCTCCACCGGGACAGGGTCAGGGGAGCAGTACTTC. This chain joins TRBV28 and TRBJ2-7; 9 bases line up with TRBD1. Germline trimming cut 6 bases from V and 7 bases from J; bases unmatched to any gene: 13. The CDR3 is 15 residues long. The germline V gene encodes CDR1 MDHEN and CDR2 SYDVKM.

V usage is TRBV6-2 or TRBV6-3 and J usage is TRBJ1-1; 8 positions match TRBD1. Germline CDR1 and CDR2: MNHEY and SVGEGT. J gave up 4 bases and V 4 bases, and 11 bases lay outside the gene matches. This CDR3 comprises 16 residues. CDR3 in DNA: TGTGCCAGCAGTTTGCCGCCGGGACAGGTACTCACTGAAGCTTTCTTT. It yields the protein CASSLPPGQVLTEAFF.

This clonotype showed up many times. The J gene is TRBJ2-7, the V gene TRBV2; TRBD2 aligns across 9 bases. The V gene end was trimmed by 4 bases and the J gene end by 6 bases; junction bases not matched to a gene: 7. This CDR3 has 14 residues. Germline V gives CDR1 SNHLY, CDR2 FYNNEI. The CDR3 reads CASSVTAGGVEQYF. The CDR3 nucleotides read TGTGCCAGCAGTGTGACAGCGGGGGGAGTCGAGCAGTACTTC.

In its sample, this clonotype was seen many times. The rearrangement joins TRBV7-2 to TRBJ1-2; no firm D call. The CDR3 contains 12 residues. The germline V gene encodes CDR1 SGHTA and CDR2 FQGNSA. V lost 11 bases, J lost 4 bases, and 14 bases lay in between. The CDR3 DNA follows: TGTGCCGGAAGACAATTACCCTATGGCTACACCTTC. Protein sequence: CAGRQLPYGYTF.

In this sample, this clonotype turned up many times. The chain employs TRBV29-1 and TRBJ1-2; D unresolved. Trimming removed 4 bases from V and 3 bases from J, with 6 bases in between. The CDR3 length is 11 residues. Germline assignment: CDR1 SQVTM and CDR2 ANQGSEA. The CDR3 DNA follows: TGCAGCGTTGCCCGGGACTATGGCTACACCTTC. It codes for CSVARDYGYTF.

This clonotype was counted many times. The chain recombines TRBV7-2 with TRBJ1-4; D gene uncertain. This CDR3 contains 15 residues. Deletions cut 4 bases from V and 4 bases from J, with 13 bases between. In germline, CDR1 is SGHTA, CDR2 FQGNSA. The CDR3 sequence: CASSSDGRDNEKLFF. CDR3 nucleotides: TGTGCCAGCAGCTCGGACGGGAGAGATAATGAAAAACTGTTTTTT.

Ten or more counts support this clonotype. The chain employs TRBV11-3 and TRBJ1-5; 8 nucleotides align to TRBD1. The length of the CDR3 is 19 residues. Trimming cost V 1 base and J 0 bases; bases outside gene matches: 11. Per germline, CDR1 SGHNT and CDR2 YENEEA. The CDR3 here is CASSLAPSRDRGSNQPQHF. The DNA of the CDR3 is TGTGCCAGCAGCTTAGCCCCCTCCCGCGACAGGGGTAGCAATCAGCCCCAGCATTTT. Full variable domain (missing parts from reference TRBV11-3 and TRBJ1-5): EAGVVQSPRYKIIEKKQPVAFWCNPISGHNTLYWYLQNLGQGPELLIRYENEEAVDDSQLPKDRFSAERLKGVDSTLKIQPAELGDSAVYLCASSLAPSRDRGSNQPQHFGDGTRLSIL.

Many counts were recorded for this clonotype. The chain recombines TRBV7-3 with TRBJ1-1; possibly TRBD1 for D (5 bases). Germline values: CDR1 SGHTA, CDR2 FQGTGA. The CDR3 covers 14 residues. V dropped 5 bases and J dropped 4 bases, with 14 bases sitting between them. The DNA of the CDR3 is TGTGCCAGCAGCCCAAACGGGGGAGGCACTGAAGCTTTCTTT. This translates into CASSPNGGGTEAFF.

This clonotype was recorded many times. The chain recombines TRBV29-1 with TRBJ2-7; D may be TRBD1 or TRBD2 (5 bases each). Germline-derived CDR1 and CDR2 are SQVTM and ANQGSEA. The CDR3 has 12 residues. V lost 4 bases and J 6 bases, leaving 13 bases between the germline ends. CDR3 region: CSVGGVVGEQYF. The CDR3 DNA sequence: TGCAGCGTTGGAGGGGTCGTGGGCGAGCAGTACTTC.